The table lists the clone carrying this TCR beta chain with a count of one. This entry is derived from a study of blood T cell repertoires in COVID-19. The germline CDR1 and CDR2 sequences are MDHEN and SYDVKM. V shed 3 bases, J shed 4 bases, and the junction held 4 bases outside the gene matches. The CDR3 consists of 15 residues. Authors' processing steps: Amplification of reference gene primers provided the estimated nucleated cell counts. The protocol was immunoSEQ multiplex PCR, while the TCRdb copy is restricted to in-frame clones and leaves out a portion. The V and J calls and clone size were taken over from that table, and D and trimming were inferred from the DNA. The profile covers about 410,000 clones, with roughly 89% appearing a single time and approximately 1.5% taken by the ten largest.

Specimen: PBMCs or T cells enriched from blood (not recorded which). The genes are TRBV28 and TRBJ2-2; 8 bases fit TRBD2. The TCR comes from a woman younger than 45 who had recovered from COVID-19. The CDR3 protein is CASSFSGSSTGELFF. CDR3 in DNA: TGTGCCAGCAGTTTCAGCGGGAGCAGCACCGGGGAGCTGTTTTTT. The full variable domain, with the rest looked up from reference TRBV28 and TRBJ2-2, is DVKVTQSSRYLVKRTGEKVFLECVQDMDHENMFWYRQDPGLGLRLIYFSYDVKMKEKGDIPEGYSVSREKKERFSLILESASTNQTSMYLCASSFSGSSTGELFFGEGSRLTVL.